This TCR beta chain was recovered during a study of T cell responses to AZD1222 COVID-19 vaccine. The study's findings and limits: Possibly, clonal diversity was underestimated; donors were largely white British and included more females. Scientists sampled the repertoires only once the peak T cell response had passed. Of the AZD1222 recipients, only 6 or 7 were seropositive at baseline. Close to half of spike-specific TCRs reportedly recognize unmutated variant regions.

This clone was seen repeatedly, ten times or more. What it recognizes is unknown. The sample holds other DNA sequences that translate to the same CDR3. The V end lost 6 bases, the J end lost 4 bases, and 15 bases lay between the germline ends. CDR1 and CDR2 from the germline V gene are LNHDA and SQIVND (reference sequence). The CDR3 has 14 amino acids. Clones were read by immunoSEQ multiplex PCR, and TCRdb kept only the in-frame ones, dropping some. The sample contains over 85,000 clones, about 94% of which appear only once. J is TRBJ1-1 and V is TRBV19; D is possibly TRBD1 (5 bases). This clonotype was obtained from an adult who received the AZD1222 COVID-19 vaccine. Specimen: peripheral blood, collected 28 days after the second AZD1222 dose. The CDR3 DNA is TGTGCCAGTAGCCTAGGAGGGGTGGGCACTGAAGCTTTCTTT. Its translation is CASSLGGVGTEAFF. Full variable domain (outside the CDR3, taken from reference TRBV19 and TRBJ1-1): DGGITQSPKYLFRKEGQNVTLSCEQNLNHDAMYWYRQDPGQGLRLIYYSQIVNDFQKGDIAEGYSVSREKKESFPLTVTSAQKNPTAFYLCASSLGGVGTEAFFGQGTRLTVV.